This T cell receptor beta chain is drawn from a study of cytomegalovirus exposure and HLA in healthy donors. The CDR3 spans 12 residues. J lost 8 bases, V lost 3 bases, and 2 bases had no gene match. Germline V CDR1 and CDR2: LGHNA, YSLEER. The study, taken as a whole, reports: TCR beta chains numbering under 200 were designated cytomegalovirus-associated. It was found in a later analysis that first-cohort TCR clusters tended to co-occur in the 130 or so validation repertoires. Reportedly, cytomegalovirus status was diagnosed with high sensitivity and specificity.

From the roughly 120-subject validation cohort, which was separate from the roughly 610-subject first cohort, the donors were drawn. The sample holds a few counts of this clone. Its antigen remains unidentified. Clones were read by immunoSEQ multiplex PCR, and TCRdb kept only the in-frame ones, dropping some. Seen here are tens of thousands of clones, 85% to 95% observed once, and the top ten hold about 4.2%. The sequenced material came from PBMCs. The chain is built from TRBV4-3 and TRBJ1-1, with 8 bases fitting TRBD1. This TCR was sampled from a man aged 18 to 30 in good health and CMV-seropositive. The CDR3 sequence is CASSQGQEEAFF. The CDR3 DNA reads as TGCGCCAGCAGCCAGGGACAGGAAGAAGCTTTCTTT.